Listed below are T cell receptor beta chains from one sample, sequenced in a study of blood T cell repertoires in COVID-19. Repertoires were generated with immunoSEQ multiplex PCR, while TCRdb's copy carries only in-frame clones and drops some. The sample lists about 180,000 clones, over 75% occurring once. The sample comprised PBMCs or T cells enriched from blood (not recorded which). The receptor source for this set is a woman aged 45-60 years who had recovered from COVID-19. The CDR3 runs from the conserved cysteine through the conserved F or W. Fields, in order: J gene, V gene, CDR3 protein.

>TRBJ2-2|TRBV25-1
CASRWEGTGELFF
>TRBJ2-2|TRBV3-1/TRBV3-2
CASSQVPSGTGELFF
>TRBJ1-6|TRBV18
CASSPGQVGNSPLHF
>TRBJ2-2|TRBV7-8
CASSLGGRELLGELFF
>TRBJ1-5|TRBV7-2
CASSLVGGTRQPQHF
>TRBJ2-3|TRBV25-1
CASSNSDTQYF
>TRBJ1-1|TRBV6-5
CASSTGQQTEAFF
>TRBJ1-2|TRBV19
CASSIEDRASGYTF
>TRBJ1-5|TRBV7-9
CASSPVGQPNQPQHF
>TRBJ1-2|TRBV3-1/TRBV3-2
CASSPLGGGYTF
>TRBJ2-7|TRBV7-6
CASSVRPSGTEIYEQYF
>TRBJ1-1|TRBV7-2
CASSFARYTEAFF
>TRBJ2-7|TRBV5-5
CASSLLTGSINEQYF
>TRBJ1-6|TRBV6-1
CASSESGQGDLNNSPLHF
>TRBJ1-4|TRBV20-1
CSASSARLNEKLFF
>TRBJ2-1|TRBV15
CATSRDPAYNEQFF
>TRBJ1-2|TRBV9
CASSVVRSSEDYGYTF